Presented here are 19 T cell receptor beta chains from one specimen sequenced in a study of T-cell memory formation after mild COVID-19. From the 5' RACE reads, TCRdb called clonotypes with MiXCR, one entry per CDR3 protein. The sample lists about 430,000 distinct CDR3 sequences, approximately 24% seen once, with about 10% in the top ten. Sequencing input: PBMCs or a T cell subset sorted from them (not recorded which). The receptors come from an adult woman who had mild COVID-19 (a few samples of this study predate the infection). Cell type and time point are not known.

The chain employs TRBV15 and TRBJ2-7; 9 positions agree with TRBD1. Germline V gives CDR1 LNHNV, CDR2 YYDKDF (reference sequence). The junction had 3 bases not matched to a gene; V was cut back by 0 bases and J by 3 bases. This CDR3 contains 15 residues. The DNA for the CDR3 is TGTGCCACCAGCAGAGATTCGACAGGGGGCTACGAGCAGTACTTC. It yields the protein CATSRDSTGGYEQYF. The whole variable domain, filled in from reference TRBV15 and TRBJ2-7, reads DAMVIQNPRYQVTQFGKPVTLSCSQTLNHNVMYWYQQKSSQAPKLLFHYYDKDFNNEADTPDNFQSRRPNTSFCFLDIRSPGLGDTAMYLCATSRDSTGGYEQYFGPGTRLTVT.

A few counts support this clonotype. The J gene is TRBJ2-5, the V gene TRBV29-1; D is perhaps TRBD1 (5 bases). This CDR3 contains 13 residues. Germline CDR1 and CDR2: SQVTM and ANQGSEA. The V gene lost 4 bases and the J gene lost 3 bases, with 12 bases spanning the gap. For the CDR3, the DNA is TGCAGCGTTGTAGACAGTTCTGAAGAGACCCAGTACTTC. This translates into CSVVDSSEETQYF. Based on the CDR3 plus reference TRBV29-1 and TRBJ2-5, the full variable domain is SAVISQKPSRDICQRGTSLTIQCQVDSQVTMMFWYRQQPGQSLTLIATANQGSEATYESGFVIDKFPISRPNLTFSTLTVSNMSPEDSSIYLCSVVDSSEETQYFGPGTRLLVL.

V and J are TRBV4-3 and TRBJ2-7; D gene ambiguous. The CDR3 totals 16 residues. Trimming removed 1 base from V and 0 bases from J, with 13 bases in between. Germline loops: CDR1 LGHNA, CDR2 YSLEER. CDR3 DNA sequence: TGCGCCAGCAGCCAAGTTTACGGCAGCAGCTCCTACGAGCAGTACTTC. This encodes CASSQVYGSSSYEQYF.

The gene calls are TRBV7-2 and TRBJ1-1; D gene unclear. The germline V gene has CDR1 SGHTA and CDR2 FQGNSA. The CDR3 length is 12 residues. Trimming pared 5 bases from V and 5 bases from J, leaving 9 bases between. CDR3 region: CASSPQMTEAFF. As DNA, the CDR3 is TGTGCCAGCAGCCCCCAAATGACTGAAGCTTTCTTT.

V gene TRBV29-1 combines with J gene TRBJ2-7, with a weak D call TRBD1 (6 bases). Deletions cut 4 bases from V and 3 bases from J, with 10 bases between. Germline V gives CDR1 SQVTM, CDR2 ANQGSEA. CDR3 size: 12 residues. DNA for the CDR3: TGCAGCGTTGCTGGCAGGGGCTACGAGCAGTACTTC. Translated, it gives CSVAGRGYEQYF.

The chain uses TRBV3-1 and TRBJ1-1; 7 bases agree with TRBD1. After removal of 4 bases from V and 6 bases from J, the junction contained 14 bases not matched to a gene. Germline V lookup: CDR1 LGHDT, CDR2 YNNKEL (reference sequence). The CDR3 sequence is 16 residues long. DNA for the CDR3: TGTGCCAGCAGCCCGTACAGGGGAAGTGGGGTGTCTGAAGCTTTCTTT. Protein product: CASSPYRGSGVSEAFF.

There are many counts of this clonotype. V is TRBV14 and J is TRBJ2-1; 7 bases line up with TRBD1. The CDR3 length is 14 residues. In germline, CDR1 is SGHDN, CDR2 FVKESK. Trimming at V came to 1 base and at J to 6 bases, leaving 3 bases not matched to a gene. The CDR3 bases are TGTGCCAGCAGCCAAGGACAGGGTGTCAATGAGCAGTTCTTC. It yields the protein CASSQGQGVNEQFF.

This clonotype turned up a few times. V is TRBV15 and J is TRBJ2-7; 8 bases map to TRBD2. CDR1 and CDR2 from the germline V gene are LNHNV and YYDKDF (reference sequence). This CDR3 contains 15 residues. V was clipped by 0 bases and J by 4 bases; unmatched bases: 5. The CDR3 DNA is TGTGCCACCAGCAGAGATCGGGAGGGGGGGTACGAGCAGTACTTC. This gives the protein CATSRDREGGYEQYF.

The table lists this clonotype with a few counts. The J gene is TRBJ2-6, the V gene TRBV15; D is unclear. The CDR3 has 15 residues. The V and J ends lost 4 bases and 0 bases respectively, with 7 bases between them. Germline loops: CDR1 LNHNV, CDR2 YYDKDF (reference sequence). The DNA for the CDR3 is TGTGCCACCAGCACCCAGAGCTCTGGGGCCAACGTCCTGACTTTC. Translation: CATSTQSSGANVLTF.

This clonotype has more than one count but fewer than ten. V usage is TRBV3-1 and J usage is TRBJ1-1, with D unresolved. The CDR3 is made up of 13 amino acids. Trimming took off 1 base at V and 5 bases at J, with 8 bases between the two ends. Per the germline V gene, CDR1 is LGHDT and CDR2 is YNNKEL (reference sequence). CDR3 coding DNA: TGTGCCAGCAGCCAAGGAGGGTTAACTGAAGCTTTCTTT. Its protein is CASSQGGLTEAFF.

The CDR3: CASSQGTVHQPQHF. The CDR3 coding sequence is TGTGCCAGCAGCCAAGGGACAGTTCATCAGCCCCAGCATTTT. This sequence joins TRBV3-1 and TRBJ1-5, with a tentative D call TRBD1 (6 bases). Trimming took 1 base from V and 5 from J, leaving 9 bases between them. Germline V lookup: CDR1 LGHDT, CDR2 YNNKEL (reference sequence). CDR3 length equals 14 residues.

The chain joins TRBV2 to TRBJ1-5; TRBD1 might be the D (6 bases). CDR3 length equals 15 residues. The V and J ends lost 4 bases and 1 base respectively, with 11 bases between them. Germline CDR1 reads SNHLY; CDR2 reads FYNNEI. CDR3 sequence: CASSGGGPSNQPQHF. CDR3 in DNA: TGTGCCAGCAGTGGAGGGGGACCGAGCAATCAGCCCCAGCATTTT.

The gene calls are TRBV6-2 or TRBV6-3 and TRBJ2-1; D call uncertain. Germline V gene data show CDR1 as MNHEY and CDR2 as SVGEGT. V was trimmed by 6 bases and J by 0 bases, leaving 6 bases between them. This CDR3 is built from 13 residues. The CDR3 here is CASSLRSYNEQFF. The CDR3 bases are TGTGCCAGCAGCCTGCGCTCCTACAATGAGCAGTTCTTC.

This clonotype was counted between two and nine times. The genes are TRBV18 and TRBJ1-1; D possibly corresponds to TRBD1 (5 bases). Germline lookup yields CDR1 KGHSH and CDR2 LQKENI. The CDR3 sequence is 14 residues long. Trimming stripped 3 bases from V and 5 bases from J, with 13 bases between. CDR3 sequence (DNA): TGTGCCAGCTCACCGGACGGGGGGGTGACTGAAGCTTTCTTT. It encodes CASSPDGGVTEAFF.

J is TRBJ1-2 and V is TRBV12-3 or TRBV12-4; D might be TRBD1 (5 bases). The germline V and J ends were trimmed by 4 bases and 4 bases, with 10 bases remaining between them. The CDR3 has 13 amino acids. The CDR3 DNA sequence: TGTGCCAGCAGTTCGGGACCGTCCTATGGCTACACCTTC. It yields the protein CASSSGPSYGYTF.

This clonotype was detected only a few times. The chain carries TRBV6-1 and TRBJ2-2; tentatively, D is TRBD2 (6 bases). The V end lost 6 bases, the J end lost 4 bases, and 9 bases lay between the germline ends. Per germline, CDR1 MNHNS and CDR2 SASEGT. CDR3 length: 13 residues. The CDR3 nucleotides are TGTGCCAGCAGGGGAGGCTCCACCGGGGAGCTGTTTTTT. Translated, it gives CASRGGSTGELFF.

This clonotype has just a few counts. The V gene is TRBV12-3 or TRBV12-4, the J gene TRBJ1-4; the D gene is possibly TRBD1 (5 bases). The V and J ends lost 4 bases and 4 bases respectively, with 16 bases between them. This CDR3 contains 16 residues. CDR3 in amino acids: CASSSTPSGDNEKLFF. The CDR3 bases are TGTGCCAGCAGTTCTACCCCGTCGGGGGATAATGAAAAACTGTTTTTT.

The V call is TRBV29-1, the J call TRBJ2-3, with D tentatively TRBD1 or TRBD2 (5 bases each). Germline V gene data show CDR1 as SQVTM and CDR2 as ANQGSEA. V gave up 3 bases and J gave up 3 bases, with 13 bases separating them. CDR3 length equals 14 residues. CDR3 coding DNA: TGCAGCGTTGACGGTGGGGGAAGAACAGATACGCAGTATTTT. It codes for CSVDGGGRTDTQYF.

The CDR3 DNA follows: TGTGCCAGCAGCCACACCGACAGGGTTAACCCTTACGAGCAGTACTTC. It is translated as CASSHTDRVNPYEQYF. The V and J genes are TRBV27 and TRBJ2-7, with TRBD1 matching 7 bases. This CDR3 has 16 amino acids. V dropped 6 bases and J dropped 4; count of bases not matched to a gene: 15. Per the germline V gene, CDR1 is MNHEY and CDR2 is SMNVEV (reference sequence).